This T cell receptor beta chain was observed in a study of T cell changes during pregnancy in multiple sclerosis. The CDR3 is 13 amino acids. V was cut by 8 bases and J by 2 bases, with 10 bases left in between. Germline loops: CDR1 LNHDA, CDR2 SQIVND (reference sequence). Only in-frame clones appear in the TCRdb table, and some are missing; sequencing was by immunoSEQ multiplex PCR. This sample has more than 45,000 clones; under 95% occur once, and the top ten carry around 0.6%. The chain couples TRBV19 to TRBJ1-5; no clear D. The TCR was taken from a female donor with multiple sclerosis, enrolled in a pregnancy study. This material consisted of CD4+ T cells from peripheral blood mononuclear cells, taken in the second trimester of pregnancy. CDR3 coding DNA: TGTGCCAGTTCTTGGGCAGGCAATCAGCCCCAGCATTTT. This translates into CASSWAGNQPQHF.